One and the same sample provided the 27 T cell receptor beta chains below, sequenced in a study of T cells after yellow fever vaccination. TCRdb used MiXCR to reprocess the 5' RACE reads, holding one entry per CDR3 protein. The data hold 300,000 to 400,000 distinct CDR3 sequences, with about 6.2% observed a single time. The input for sequencing was PBMCs, taken 5 days after the yellow fever booster vaccination. These TCRs come from a man aged 30-40 years who received the YFV17D yellow fever vaccine.

This clonotype was picked up a small number of times. J is TRBJ2-3 and V is TRBV7-2; TRBD2 matches 10 bases. This CDR3 comprises 16 residues. Germline CDR1 and CDR2: SGHTA and FQGNSA. V lost 4 bases, J lost 5 bases, and 9 bases stayed unmatched. CDR3 in amino acids: CASSYSPAGGGDTQYF. CDR3 nucleotide sequence: TGTGCCAGCAGCTATTCCCCAGCGGGGGGGGGAGATACGCAGTATTTT.

This clonotype was found a few times. The V gene is TRBV7-2, the J gene TRBJ2-1, with TRBD1 identical over 7 bases. This CDR3 region has 15 residues. Germline V gene lookup returns CDR1 SGHTA and CDR2 FQGNSA. Losses at the gene ends were 5 bases for V and 0 bases for J; bases not matched to a gene: 4. CDR3 DNA sequence: TGTGCCAGCAGCCAAACAGGGGACTCCTACAATGAGCAGTTCTTC. It translates to CASSQTGDSYNEQFF. The full variable domain, completed using reference TRBV7-2 and TRBJ2-1, is GAGVSQSPSNKVTEKGKDVELRCDPISGHTALYWYRQSLGQGLEFLIYFQGNSAPDKSGLPSDRFSAERTGGSVSTLTIQRTQQEDSAVYLCASSQTGDSYNEQFFGPGTRLTVL.

This clonotype has at least ten counts. The chain employs TRBV7-2 and TRBJ2-7, with D tentatively TRBD2 (6 bases). V lost 4 bases and J 4 bases, leaving 17 bases between the germline ends. The germline gives CDR1 SGHTA, CDR2 FQGNSA. CDR3 length equals 15 residues. CDR3 protein: CASSWDPTGRYEQYF. DNA for the CDR3: TGTGCCAGCAGCTGGGATCCGACGGGGAGGTACGAGCAGTACTTC.

This chain connects TRBV5-5 to TRBJ2-7; D unresolved. Germline assignment: CDR1 SGHKS and CDR2 YYEKEE (reference sequence). Trimming cost V 0 bases and J 5 bases, with 6 bases left between them. The CDR3 has 12 amino acids. Written as DNA, the CDR3 is TGTGCCAGCAGCTTGGCTGGGAACGAGCAGTACTTC. Translation gives CASSLAGNEQYF. The full variable domain, rest sourced from reference TRBV5-5 and TRBJ2-7, is DAGVTQSPTHLIKTRGQQVTLRCSPISGHKSVSWYQQVLGQGPQFIFQYYEKEERGRGNFPDRFSARQFPNYSSELNVNALLLGDSALYLCASSLAGNEQYFGPGTRLTVT.

With regard to this clonotype: At one boundary the junction diverges from the germline segment, which might be a read error. This chain uses TRBV28 with TRBJ2-3, with 10 bases fitting TRBD1. Germline V CDR1 and CDR2: MDHEN, SYDVKM. There are 18 residues in the CDR3. CDR3 DNA: TGTGCCTGCAGTGGACTCCGGGACAGGGGTCCCATCACAGATACGCAGTATTTT. Amino acid sequence: CACSGLRDRGPITDTQYF.

This clonotype was detected many times. The chain has TRBV10-1 and TRBJ2-1; tentatively, D is TRBD1 (6 bases). CDR3 length: 15 residues. Trimming pared 7 bases from V and 4 bases from J, leaving 17 bases between. From germline, CDR1 is WNHNN and CDR2 SYGVQD (reference sequence). Here the CDR3 DNA reads TGCGCCAGCACTCCAGGGGTAGGCACTTACAATGAGCAGTTCTTC. This sequence encodes CASTPGVGTYNEQFF.

This clonotype was recorded at least ten times. V usage is TRBV5-1 and J usage is TRBJ1-6, with D maybe TRBD1 (5 bases). Germline V gives CDR1 SGHRS, CDR2 YFSETQ. Trimming shortened V by 4 bases and J by 9 bases, and 17 bases separated the two germline ends. The CDR3 sequence is 15 residues long. CDR3 sequence (DNA): TGCGCCAGCAGCATATCCAGGGCCGGGGGTTCACCCCTCCACTTT. Amino acids: CASSISRAGGSPLHF.

This chain links TRBV9 with TRBJ2-5, with 8 bases that match TRBD1. CDR1 is SGDLS, CDR2 YYNGEE, per germline. With V trimmed by 3 bases and J by 6 bases, 13 bases remained unmatched. The CDR3 extends over 16 amino acids. The CDR3 loop reads CASSGPGQENKKTQYF. The CDR3 coding sequence is TGTGCCAGCAGCGGACCGGGACAGGAGAACAAGAAGACCCAGTACTTC.

The chain uses TRBV20-1 and TRBJ2-5, with 8 bases aligning to TRBD2. Germline CDR1 and CDR2: DFQATT and SNEGSKA (reference sequence). Trimming took 0 bases from V and 4 from J; bases not matched to a gene: 7. The CDR3 is 15 residues long. CDR3 protein: CSARESSGNGETQYF. Here the CDR3 DNA reads TGCAGTGCTAGAGAGAGTAGCGGGAATGGAGAGACCCAGTACTTC.

CDR3: CASSYSRAYEQYF. The CDR3 nucleotides are TGTGCCAGCAGTTACTCGAGGGCCTACGAGCAGTACTTC. The rearrangement joins TRBV6-2 or TRBV6-3 to TRBJ2-7, with D possibly TRBD2 on 5 matching bases. Germline CDR1 MNHEY, CDR2 SVGEGT. Between the trimmed V and J ends, which lost 0 bases and 2 bases, there was a span of 5 bases. The CDR3 sequence is 13 residues long.

This clonotype was observed a few times. The chain uses TRBV3-1 and TRBJ2-1; TRBD2 aligns across 11 bases. Trimming at V came to 4 bases and at J to 7 bases, leaving 9 bases not matched to a gene. The CDR3 contains 16 residues. The germline V gene encodes CDR1 LGHDT and CDR2 YNNKEL (reference sequence). Here the CDR3 DNA reads TGTGCCAGCAGCCCCATAGCGGGAGGGCCTCGGAATGAGCAGTTCTTC. Translating it yields CASSPIAGGPRNEQFF.

This clonotype appeared many times. V is TRBV29-1 and J is TRBJ2-7; maybe TRBD1 (6 bases). Germline V CDR1 and CDR2: SQVTM, ANQGSEA. The CDR3 covers 13 residues. V shed 0 bases and J shed 3 bases, with 9 bases lying between them. The DNA of the CDR3 is TGCAGCGTTGAAGAACAACAGGGCTACGAGCAGTACTTC. This codes for CSVEEQQGYEQYF.

A few counts support this clonotype. Possible read error: a much larger clone is one base away. The chain carries TRBV20-1 and TRBJ2-2, with 11 nucleotides matching TRBD2. CDR1 and CDR2 from the germline V gene are DFQATT and SNEGSKA (reference sequence). The length of the CDR3 is 17 residues. CDR3 DNA sequence: TGCTGTGCTTCCCCGGGACTAGCGGAGTTCAACACCGGGGAGCTGTTTTTT. This gives the protein CCASPGLAEFNTGELFF.

This clonotype appeared a single time. At one end the junction does not follow the germline gene, possibly because of a read error. The chain links TRBV7-2 to TRBJ2-7; D possibly corresponds to TRBD2 (5 bases). Germline V gene lookup returns CDR1 SGHTA and CDR2 FQGNSA. The CDR3 covers 15 residues. CDR3 amino acids: CACSIPERARYEQYF. The CDR3 nucleotides are TGTGCCTGCAGCATTCCCGAGAGGGCGCGGTACGAGCAGTACTTC.

This rearrangement joins TRBV11-2 to TRBJ2-7; 14 bases are shared with TRBD2. CDR1 is SGHAT and CDR2 is FQNNGV in the germline V gene. The CDR3 has 18 residues. J was trimmed by 0 bases and V by 3 bases; bases with no gene match: 7. Written as DNA, the CDR3 is TGTGCCAGCAGCTTCGGGACTAGCGGGAGTTCCTTCTCCTACGAGCAGTACTTC. Residues: CASSFGTSGSSFSYEQYF.

The chain is built from TRBV2 and TRBJ1-1; no firm D call. Germline V gives CDR1 SNHLY, CDR2 FYNNEI. The V and J ends lost 7 bases and 10 bases respectively, with 19 bases between them. This CDR3 has 13 residues. CDR3 sequence (DNA): TGTGCCAGCACTTGGACGGCTATTTCCCGAGCTTTCTTT. Its translation is CASTWTAISRAFF.

This chain connects TRBV7-2 to TRBJ1-3; no clear D gene. The germline V gene has CDR1 SGHTA and CDR2 FQGNSA. Between the trimmed V and J ends, which lost 5 bases and 0 bases, there was a span of 11 bases. The CDR3 has 15 residues. This CDR3 reads CASSQTFGSGNTIYF. CDR3 bases: TGTGCCAGCAGCCAGACGTTCGGCTCTGGAAACACCATATATTTT.

Many counts were recorded for this clonotype. The V call is TRBV7-2, the J call TRBJ2-1; weak D call: TRBD1 (5 bases). The CDR3 sequence is 13 residues long. Per the germline V gene, CDR1 is SGHTA and CDR2 is FQGNSA. The V end lost 3 bases, the J end lost 5 bases, and 8 bases lay between the germline ends. The CDR3 loop reads CASSFRQNNEQFF. The DNA of the CDR3 is TGTGCCAGCAGCTTCAGACAGAACAATGAGCAGTTCTTC.

This clonotype was detected ten times or more. The V call is TRBV7-2, the J call TRBJ2-7; TRBD2 matches at 11 bases. CDR3 length: 15 amino acids. Germline trimming cut 5 bases from V and 6 bases from J; bases unmatched to any gene: 9. Germline V gives CDR1 SGHTA, CDR2 FQGNSA. The CDR3 coding sequence is TGTGCCAGCAGCATCGGGACTAGCGGCGGCCTCGAGCAGTACTTC. This translates into CASSIGTSGGLEQYF.

This clonotype has a handful of counts. The chain uses TRBV11-1 and TRBJ2-3; the D gene could be TRBD1 or TRBD2 (5 bases each). Germline CDR1 reads SGHAT; CDR2 reads FQDESV (reference sequence). Trimming left V 8 bases short and J 5 bases short, with 11 bases between. The CDR3 runs to 12 residues. The CDR3 coding sequence is TGTGCCAGCGGGGGTTTTCAAGATACGCAGTATTTT. Its translation: CASGGFQDTQYF.

This clonotype was detected a few times. J is TRBJ2-3 and V is TRBV5-4, with TRBD2 identical over 8 bases. V shed 1 base and J 10 bases; nucleotides not matched to a gene: 8. The CDR3 has 14 amino acids. CDR1 and CDR2 from the germline V gene are SGHNT and YYREEE (reference sequence). CDR3 region: CASSLRGAGESQYF. The CDR3 region has the DNA TGTGCCAGCAGCTTGCGGGGAGCGGGAGAGTCGCAGTATTTT.

V gene TRBV5-1 combines with J gene TRBJ2-3, with TRBD2 matching over 8 bases. CDR1 is SGHRS, CDR2 YFSETQ, per germline. The CDR3 is made up of 17 amino acids. With 4 bases clipped from V and 6 bases from J, the junction kept 16 bases outside the gene matches. The CDR3 DNA follows: TGCGCCAGCAGCCTTCAACTCAGCGGGAGTGGAGAGGATACGCAGTATTTT. This encodes CASSLQLSGSGEDTQYF.

This clonotype was observed at least ten times. The CDR3 DNA follows: TGCAGCGTTGTCCTTCCGGGACGGGAATACGAGCAGTACTTC. Its translation: CSVVLPGREYEQYF. The chain carries TRBV29-1 and TRBJ2-7; D possibly uses TRBD1 or TRBD2 (5 bases each). The CDR3 length is 14 residues. The germline gives CDR1 SQVTM, CDR2 ANQGSEA. Trimming removed 4 bases from V and 4 bases from J, with 17 bases in between.

The chain carries TRBV6-6 and TRBJ2-3; no firm D call. The CDR3 loop spans 13 amino acids. Germline V lookup: CDR1 MNHNY, CDR2 SVGAGI (reference sequence). V was shortened by 8 bases and J by 2 bases, with 11 bases between the two germline ends. CDR3 DNA sequence: TGTGCCAGCTGGGTAGCTGACACAGATACGCAGTATTTT. Protein sequence: CASWVADTDTQYF.

This clonotype has a count of ten or more. The J gene is TRBJ2-4, the V gene TRBV7-2; no clear D. CDR1 is SGHTA and CDR2 is FQGNSA in the germline V gene. This CDR3 has 16 amino acids. V was shortened by 1 base and J by 0 bases, with 10 bases between the two germline ends. The CDR3 reads CASSLGGGLAKNIQYF. CDR3 DNA: TGTGCCAGCAGCTTAGGAGGTGGCTTAGCCAAAAACATTCAGTACTTC.

V gene TRBV24-1 combines with J gene TRBJ2-2, with a tentative D call TRBD1 (6 bases). Germline values: CDR1 KGHDR, CDR2 SFDVKD. Trimming took 3 bases from V and 5 from J, leaving 12 bases between them. CDR3 length: 15 residues. The CDR3 here is CATSDPKQGTGELFF. The CDR3 region has the DNA TGTGCCACCAGTGATCCAAAACAGGGTACCGGGGAGCTGTTTTTT.

To note about this clonotype: The conserved phenylalanine or tryptophan is not found at the CDR3 terminus, so this likely reflects a read error. This rearrangement joins TRBV19 to TRBJ2-7, with TRBD2 as a possible D gene (6 bases). This CDR3 comprises 14 residues. V was shortened by 5 bases and J by 2 bases, with 13 bases between the two germline ends. From germline, CDR1 is LNHDA and CDR2 SQIVND (reference sequence). This chain's CDR3 is CASSRPREPYEQYL. The CDR3 DNA follows: TGTGCCAGTAGTCGCCCCCGGGAGCCCTACGAGCAGTACCTC.